Described below is a single T cell receptor beta chain sequence and its context. The source of the sample is a study of blood T cell repertoires in COVID-19. As for the study in general: Samples representing acute and convalescent COVID-19 were sourced from the United States, Italy and Spain.

Per the authors' pipeline: Amplifying reference gene primers gave estimates of nucleated cell counts. Sequenced by immunoSEQ multiplex PCR; TCRdb stores in-frame clones only, minus some. D and trimming come from the DNA, and the V and J calls and clone size come from that table. The sample lists approximately 140,000 clones, around 87% occurring once. This receptor was identified in a man aged 70-80 years with active COVID-19. Specimen: peripheral blood.

DNA of the CDR3: TGTGCCAGTAGTATTTCTAGCGGGTCATACCTCACCTACACAGATACGCAGTATTTT. Translation gives CASSISSGSYLTYTDTQYF. The chain uses TRBV19 and TRBJ2-3, with 8 bases that match TRBD2. From germline, CDR1 is LNHDA and CDR2 SQIVND (reference sequence). With 3 bases clipped from V and 2 bases from J, the junction kept 16 bases outside the gene matches. This CDR3 contains 19 residues.